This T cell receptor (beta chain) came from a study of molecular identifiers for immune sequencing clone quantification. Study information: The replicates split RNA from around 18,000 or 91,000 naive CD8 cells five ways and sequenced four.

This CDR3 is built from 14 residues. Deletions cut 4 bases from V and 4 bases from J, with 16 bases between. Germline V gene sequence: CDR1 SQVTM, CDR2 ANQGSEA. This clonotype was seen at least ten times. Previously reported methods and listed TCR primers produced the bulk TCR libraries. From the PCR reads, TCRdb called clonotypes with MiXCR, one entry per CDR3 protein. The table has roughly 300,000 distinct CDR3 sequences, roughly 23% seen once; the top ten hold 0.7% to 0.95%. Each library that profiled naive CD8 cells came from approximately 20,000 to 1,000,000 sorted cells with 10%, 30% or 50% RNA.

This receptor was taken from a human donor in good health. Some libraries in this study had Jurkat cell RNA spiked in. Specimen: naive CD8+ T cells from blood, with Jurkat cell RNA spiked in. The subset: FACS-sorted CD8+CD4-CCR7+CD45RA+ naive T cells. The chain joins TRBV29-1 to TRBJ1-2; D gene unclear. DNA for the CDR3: TGCAGCGTTGTAGTTCGGGGATCGTTCTATGGCTACACCTTC. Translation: CSVVVRGSFYGYTF.